The 21 T cell receptor beta chains listed next were all sequenced from one sample in a study of blood T cell repertoires in COVID-19. Some clones are missing from TCRdb's copy, which holds only in-frame ones; the method was immunoSEQ multiplex PCR. The top ten clones hold less than 20% of a sample with approximately 88,000 clones, roughly 82% of them seen once. The sequencing sample was made of peripheral blood. These receptors all stem from a woman aged 80 or over with active or convalescent COVID-19.

The chain carries TRBV7-8 and TRBJ1-4; weak D call: TRBD1 (6 bases). CDR3 length: 14 residues. CDR1 and CDR2 (germline): SGHVS, FQNEAQ. V was cut by 3 bases and J by 3 bases, with 8 bases left in between. The CDR3 here is CASSFGTSNEKLFF. CDR3 nucleotide sequence: TGTGCCAGCAGCTTCGGGACATCTAATGAAAAACTGTTTTTT.

The chain combines TRBV29-1 with TRBJ1-3; D possibly corresponds to TRBD1 (5 bases). CDR1 is SQVTM and CDR2 is ANQGSEA in the germline V gene. The V and J ends lost 3 bases and 5 bases respectively, with 11 bases between them. This CDR3 contains 13 residues. Written as DNA, the CDR3 is TGCAGCGTTGAGGGCAGGGAAAGAAACACCATATATTTT. Its protein is CSVEGRERNTIYF.

The chain recombines TRBV6-4 with TRBJ2-1; 12 bases are a match to TRBD1. V shed 0 bases, J shed 7 bases, and the junction held 4 bases outside the gene matches. The CDR3 covers 16 residues. Germline CDR1 reads MRHNA; CDR2 reads SNTAGT. The DNA for the CDR3 is TGTGCCAGCAGTGACTCCGGGACAGGGGGCAAGAATGAGCAGTTCTTC. Its translation: CASSDSGTGGKNEQFF.

Comments on this clone: One junction end disagrees with the germline gene, perhaps due to a read error. The V gene is TRBV10-3, the J gene TRBJ1-1; D is possibly TRBD1 (5 bases). Germline loops: CDR1 ENHRY, CDR2 SYGVKD. The CDR3 runs 14 residues. The CDR3, as DNA: TGTGCCATCAGTGTGGGGGGGGTGGACACCGAAGCTTTCTTT. Encoded protein: CAISVGGVDTEAFF.

Details on this clone: This specimen includes other DNA sequences encoding the same CDR3. This chain connects TRBV19 to TRBJ2-1; 8 nucleotides agree with TRBD2. The trim removed 3 bases at V and 2 bases at J, leaving 3 bases unmatched. This CDR3 is built from 15 residues. The germline V gene encodes CDR1 LNHDA and CDR2 SQIVND (reference sequence). Here the CDR3 reads CASSISGGPYNEQFF. CDR3 nucleotide sequence: TGTGCCAGTAGTATCTCGGGGGGGCCCTACAATGAGCAGTTCTTC.

CDR3 sequence (DNA): TGTGCCAGCAGCAAAGGACAGCTTACCTACGAGCAGTACTTC. Residues: CASSKGQLTYEQYF. The rearrangement uses TRBV21-1 and TRBJ2-7; no DNA check was done on the table's D call, TRBD1. TRBV21-1 is listed as a pseudogene. The CDR3 has 14 residues.

The chain employs TRBV11-2 and TRBJ2-7; a possible D gene is TRBD1 (6 bases). V was shortened by 4 bases and J by 3 bases, with 16 bases between the two germline ends. Germline lookup yields CDR1 SGHAT and CDR2 FQNNGV. This CDR3 spans 15 amino acids. CDR3: CASSSIDRWGYEQYF. CDR3 in DNA: TGTGCCAGCAGCTCAATCGACAGGTGGGGCTACGAGCAGTACTTC.

The chain joins TRBV2 to TRBJ1-5; D remains ambiguous. V was shortened by 2 bases and J by 0 bases, with 8 bases between the two germline ends. Germline V gene data show CDR1 as SNHLY and CDR2 as FYNNEI. This CDR3 is 15 amino acids long. CDR3 sequence: CASSESSYSNQPQHF. The DNA of the CDR3 is TGTGCCAGCAGTGAATCCAGTTATAGCAATCAGCCCCAGCATTTT.

The chain uses TRBV9 and TRBJ2-3, with D tentatively TRBD1 (5 bases). The germline V gene has CDR1 SGDLS and CDR2 YYNGEE. The CDR3 is made up of 12 amino acids. V shed 3 bases and J shed 9 bases, with 11 bases lying between them. The DNA for the CDR3 is TGTGCCAGCAGCGCAACAGGTAAAACGCAGTATTTT. This gives the protein CASSATGKTQYF. The whole variable domain, filled in from reference TRBV9 and TRBJ2-3, reads DSGVTQTPKHLITATGQRVTLRCSPRSGDLSVYWYQQSLDQGLQFLIQYYNGEERAKGNILERFSAQQFPDLHSELNLSSLELGDSALYFCASSATGKTQYFGPGTRLTVL.

This chain uses TRBV25-1 with TRBJ2-7; D uncertain. The germline V gene has CDR1 MGHDK and CDR2 SYGVNS. This CDR3 has 12 residues. V shed 3 bases and J shed 2 bases, with 5 bases lying between them. DNA of the CDR3: TGTGCCAGCAGTGACTATACCTACGAGCAGTACTTC. Translating it yields CASSDYTYEQYF.

CDR3 sequence reads: CASSLARRGEAFF. CDR3 in DNA: TGTGCCAGCAGCTTAGCCAGGCGGGGTGAAGCTTTCTTT. J is TRBJ1-1 and V is TRBV11-2; no definite D call. Germline V lookup: CDR1 SGHAT, CDR2 FQNNGV. The CDR3 runs 13 residues. Trimming removed 1 base from V and 7 bases from J, with 10 bases in between.

The genes are TRBV10-3 and TRBJ2-1, with a tentative D call TRBD2 (5 bases). CDR3 length: 14 amino acids. Trimming took off 3 bases at V and 3 bases at J, with 9 bases between the two ends. Looked up from germline, CDR1 is ENHRY and CDR2 is SYGVKD. The CDR3 DNA follows: TGTGCCATCAGTGATGGAGGAGGCTACAATGAGCAGTTCTTC. As protein: CAISDGGGYNEQFF.

V usage is TRBV10-1 and J usage is TRBJ1-1, with D perhaps TRBD1 (5 bases). V was shortened by 5 bases and J by 7 bases, with 11 bases between the two germline ends. The germline V gene has CDR1 WNHNN and CDR2 SYGVQD (reference sequence). The CDR3 extends over 12 amino acids. The CDR3 DNA sequence: TGCGCCAGCAGTCCTTGGAGGGGTGAAGCTTTCTTT. It translates to CASSPWRGEAFF.

This chain joins TRBV9 and TRBJ2-1; D is undetermined. The CDR3 runs to 13 residues. Germline V gene sequence: CDR1 SGDLS, CDR2 YYNGEE. V was clipped by 0 bases and J by 5 bases, with 6 bases between them. The CDR3 protein is CASSVGAHNEQFF. The CDR3, as DNA: TGTGCCAGCAGCGTAGGTGCGCACAATGAGCAGTTCTTC.

The chain carries TRBV30 and TRBJ2-7; D possibly corresponds to TRBD1 (6 bases). CDR3 length: 13 amino acids. Germline V gene data show CDR1 as GTSNPN and CDR2 as SVGIG (reference sequence). V lost 2 bases and J 6 bases, leaving 14 bases between the germline ends. CDR3 DNA sequence: TGTGCCTGGAGTCAGGGGTTTGGGTCCGAGCAGTACTTC. This encodes CAWSQGFGSEQYF. Full variable domain (rest looked up from reference TRBV30 and TRBJ2-7): SQTIHQWPATLVQPVGSPLSLECTVEGTSNPNLYWYRQAAGRGLQLLFYSVGIGQISSEVPQNLSASRPQDRQFILSSKKLLLSDSGFYLCAWSQGFGSEQYFGPGTRLTVT.

This clone was counted only a few times. V gene TRBV4-3 combines with J gene TRBJ1-4; no clear D. Germline CDR1 and CDR2: LGHNA and YSLEER. The germline V and J ends were trimmed by 0 bases and 0 bases, with 5 bases remaining between them. CDR3 length: 15 amino acids. CDR3 amino acids: CASSQETATNEKLFF. In nucleotides, the CDR3 is TGCGCCAGCAGCCAAGAAACTGCAACTAATGAAAAACTGTTTTTT.

This clone has a count of ten or more. The chain employs TRBV19 and TRBJ1-2; TRBD1 aligns across 8 bases. This CDR3 has 15 residues. The trim removed 6 bases at V and 1 base at J, leaving 7 bases unmatched. The germline gives CDR1 LNHDA, CDR2 SQIVND (reference sequence). For the CDR3, the DNA is TGTGCCAGTAGCGGGGCGGACAGGGTTAACTATGGCTACACCTTC. Amino acid sequence: CASSGADRVNYGYTF.

The V call is TRBV6-6, the J call TRBJ2-1; the match to TRBD1 covers 8 bases. There are 14 residues in the CDR3. Germline V CDR1 and CDR2: MNHNY, SVGAGI (reference sequence). Unmatched junction bases numbered 4, after V lost 5 bases and J lost 4 bases. CDR3 nucleotide sequence: TGTGCCAGCAGTACGGGACAGGATTACAATGAGCAGTTCTTC. Translation: CASSTGQDYNEQFF.

The rearrangement links TRBV9 to TRBJ2-1; perhaps TRBD1 as D (6 bases). V was pared by 0 bases and J by 9 bases, with 16 bases between. This CDR3 has 15 residues. CDR1 is SGDLS, CDR2 YYNGEE, per germline. The CDR3 region is CASSVAGRQATEQFF. In DNA, the CDR3 is TGTGCCAGCAGCGTAGCTGGTCGACAGGCTACTGAGCAGTTCTTC.

The V gene is TRBV19, the J gene TRBJ1-2; D uncertain. The CDR3 is 13 residues long. V was clipped by 0 bases and J by 2 bases, with 4 bases between them. Germline-derived CDR1 and CDR2 are LNHDA and SQIVND (reference sequence). The CDR3 loop is CASSIEGNYGYTF. CDR3 DNA: TGTGCCAGTAGTATAGAGGGCAACTATGGCTACACCTTC.

The J gene is TRBJ2-5, the V gene TRBV10-3, with 10 bases that match TRBD2. CDR1 ENHRY and CDR2 SYGVKD come from the germline V gene. J lost 3 bases, V lost 8 bases, and 9 bases had no gene match. This CDR3 has 15 amino acids. CDR3: CAIGNPSGGEETQYF. CDR3 nucleotides: TGTGCCATCGGAAATCCAAGCGGGGGGGAAGAGACCCAGTACTTC.